This T cell receptor (beta chain) was obtained from a study of CD8 T cells in Susac syndrome. Broader study findings: A relatively small number of individuals underwent TCR sequencing and HLA analysis.

For this clonotype: Its antigen remains unknown.

CDR1 and CDR2 from the germline V gene are DFQATT and SNEGSKA (reference sequence). CDR3 length: 14 amino acids. Trimming took 4 bases from V and 6 from J; bases not matched to a gene: 10. RNA amounts of 0.5 to 1 ug underwent reverse transcription with random hexamers. By means of immunoSEQ multiplex PCR, TCR beta CDR3 spanning 54 Vbeta and 13 Jbeta underwent amplification. TCRdb fed the immunoSEQ multiplex PCR reads into MiXCR, producing one record per CDR3 protein. The sample carries around 99,000 distinct CDR3 sequences, 96% recorded once. The authors carried out high-throughput sequencing of TCR beta. They applied it to CD8+ and CD4+ T cells obtained from blood.

The chain couples TRBV20-1 to TRBJ2-7, with 9 bases fitting TRBD1. The sample taken for sequencing was CD4+ T cells from PBMCs. The receptor was isolated from a human donor in good health. The CDR3 reads CSAMAGTGLSEQYF. The DNA for the CDR3 is TGCAGTGCTATGGCCGGGACAGGGCTCAGCGAGCAGTACTTC.